The 12 T cell receptor beta chains given below trace back to one sample, sequenced in a study of shared clonotypes between healthy human individuals. Clones were sequenced by immunoSEQ multiplex PCR, and TCRdb holds only the in-frame ones, with some missing. Of fewer than 2.5 million clones listed, over 85% are singletons. The sequenced sample was naive CD4+ T cells from PBMCs. Subset: CD45RA+ positively selected. These receptors all stem from a man between 18 and 35 years old in good health. Some clones in this sample may be carry-over from other donors' samples.

The J gene is TRBJ2-3, the V gene TRBV2; tentatively, D is TRBD1 or TRBD2 (5 bases each). The ends were cut back, 5 bases at V and 0 bases at J, with 18 bases in the middle. There are 17 residues in the CDR3. Germline loops: CDR1 SNHLY, CDR2 FYNNEI. The chain's CDR3 is CASSYGAVAVSTDTQYF. CDR3 nucleotide sequence: TGTGCCAGCAGTTACGGGGCTGTGGCAGTAAGCACAGATACGCAGTATTTT.

The chain links TRBV4-1 to TRBJ2-4; 10 positions match TRBD2. The ends lost 1 base at V and 3 bases at J; junction bases unmatched: 15. This CDR3 spans 20 amino acids. Germline assignment: CDR1 MGHRA and CDR2 YSYEKL. CDR3 sequence: CASSQGGFLAGVGGKNIQYF. The CDR3 nucleotides are TGCGCCAGCAGCCAAGGAGGGTTCCTAGCGGGGGTCGGTGGCAAAAACATTCAGTACTTC.

The chain combines TRBV19 with TRBJ1-5; D is undetermined. The CDR3 runs to 16 residues. The V gene's germline CDR1 is LNHDA and CDR2 SQIVND (reference sequence). Deletions cut 1 base from V and 4 bases from J, with 14 bases between. CDR3 loop: CASSIASGGRNQPQHF. CDR3 DNA: TGTGCCAGTAGTATAGCGTCGGGAGGTCGGAATCAGCCCCAGCATTTT.

The chain has TRBV18 and TRBJ1-6; possibly TRBD1 for D (5 bases). Trimming left V 2 bases short and J 7 bases short, with 6 bases between. The CDR3 totals 13 residues. Germline V gene sequence: CDR1 KGHSH, CDR2 LQKENI. CDR3 protein: CASSPGANSPLHF. The CDR3 nucleotides read TGTGCCAGCTCACCAGGGGCAAATTCACCCCTCCACTTT.

The rearrangement uses TRBV21-1 and TRBJ2-3; the D call of TRBD2 is as the table states it, not checked on the DNA. TRBV21-1 is noted as a pseudogene. The CDR3 loop spans 16 amino acids. CDR3 loop: CASDPRGGVPTDTQYF. The DNA for the CDR3 is TGTGCCAGCGACCCACGGGGGGGGGTGCCCACAGATACGCAGTATTTT.

The chain is built from TRBV4-1 and TRBJ1-5; 8 bases are shared with TRBD1. J lost 2 bases, V lost 2 bases, and 14 bases had no gene match. CDR1 and CDR2 from the germline V gene are MGHRA and YSYEKL. The CDR3 length is 19 residues. The CDR3 reads CASSQRPLGTGNRNQPQHF. The DNA of the CDR3 is TGCGCCAGCAGCCAAAGACCCCTTGGGACAGGAAATCGCAATCAGCCCCAGCATTTT.

This CDR3 is CASSLGGPSNNEQFF. The CDR3 nucleotides read TGCGCCAGCAGCTTGGGAGGGCCGTCCAACAATGAGCAGTTCTTC. The chain links TRBV5-1 to TRBJ2-1, with a possible D match to TRBD2 (5 bases). V was cut by 0 bases and J by 5 bases, with 12 bases left in between. Germline V gives CDR1 SGHRS, CDR2 YFSETQ. The CDR3 has 15 amino acids.

The chain links TRBV4-1 to TRBJ1-2; tentatively, D is TRBD1 (5 bases). This CDR3 spans 15 amino acids. Germline V gene sequence: CDR1 MGHRA, CDR2 YSYEKL. V was cut by 4 bases and J by 4 bases, with 16 bases left in between. CDR3 DNA sequence: TGCGCCAGCAGCCTGGCGGGGACCGTGGTCTATGGCTACACCTTC. Protein product: CASSLAGTVVYGYTF.

About this clone itself: The sample carries other DNA sequences with the same CDR3. This sequence joins TRBV21-1 and TRBJ2-7; the table's D call, TRBD1, was not checked against the DNA. TRBV21-1 is described as a pseudogene. The CDR3 is 14 residues long. The CDR3 sequence: CASSTRTGTYEQYF. As DNA, the CDR3 is TGTGCCAGCAGCACCCGGACAGGGACCTACGAGCAGTACTTC.

V usage is TRBV2 and J usage is TRBJ2-7, with TRBD1 matching 8 bases. Trimming took 8 bases from V and 2 from J; bases not matched to a gene: 8. The V gene's germline CDR1 is SNHLY and CDR2 FYNNEI. The CDR3 has 14 amino acids. The CDR3 region is CASQTTGGPYEQYF. The CDR3, as DNA: TGTGCCAGCCAGACTACAGGGGGACCCTACGAGCAGTACTTC.

The gene calls are TRBV4-1 and TRBJ1-5; D possibly corresponds to TRBD1 (5 bases). CDR1 and CDR2 from the germline V gene are MGHRA and YSYEKL. This CDR3 has 17 amino acids. V was clipped by 3 bases and J by 0 bases, with 15 bases between them. DNA of the CDR3: TGCGCCAGCAGCCAGGGGGGTTTGGCTTATAGCAATCAGCCCCAGCATTTT. Translating it yields CASSQGGLAYSNQPQHF.

V usage is TRBV4-1 and J usage is TRBJ1-2; perhaps TRBD1 as D (6 bases). The V gene lost 0 bases and the J gene lost 5 bases, with 16 bases spanning the gap. The CDR3 contains 16 residues. Germline loops: CDR1 MGHRA, CDR2 YSYEKL. CDR3 protein: CASSQDKDRSTYGYTF. CDR3 coding DNA: TGCGCCAGCAGCCAAGATAAAGACAGGAGCACGTATGGCTACACCTTC.